This T cell receptor (beta chain) comes out of a study of CD8 T cells in Susac syndrome. An amount of RNA that ranged from roughly 0.5 to 1 ug was reverse transcribed with random hexamers. Each CDR3 protein is one row after TCRdb ran MiXCR on the immunoSEQ multiplex PCR reads. This table holds roughly 200,000 distinct CDR3 sequences, roughly 96% found once. Looked up from germline, CDR1 is ENHRY and CDR2 is SYGVKD. V lost 0 bases and J 0 bases, leaving 6 bases between the germline ends. This CDR3 has 14 amino acids. V gene TRBV10-3 combines with J gene TRBJ2-7; D not certain. The sequence came from a human donor in good health. The sample was CD4+ T cells from PBMCs. DNA of the CDR3: TGTGCCATCAGTGAGTCCGGTTCCTCCTACGAGCAGTACGTC. Its protein product is CAISESGSSYEQYV.